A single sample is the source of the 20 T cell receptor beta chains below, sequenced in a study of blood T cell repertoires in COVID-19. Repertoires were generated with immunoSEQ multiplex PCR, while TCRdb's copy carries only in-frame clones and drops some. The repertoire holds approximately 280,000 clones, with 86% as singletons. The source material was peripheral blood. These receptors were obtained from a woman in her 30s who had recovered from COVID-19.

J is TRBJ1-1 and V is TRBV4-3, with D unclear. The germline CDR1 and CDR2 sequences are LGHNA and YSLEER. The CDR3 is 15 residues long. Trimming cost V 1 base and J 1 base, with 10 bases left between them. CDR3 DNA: TGCGCCAGCAGCCAAGCTGCAGGCCAGAACACTGAAGCTTTCTTT. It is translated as CASSQAAGQNTEAFF.

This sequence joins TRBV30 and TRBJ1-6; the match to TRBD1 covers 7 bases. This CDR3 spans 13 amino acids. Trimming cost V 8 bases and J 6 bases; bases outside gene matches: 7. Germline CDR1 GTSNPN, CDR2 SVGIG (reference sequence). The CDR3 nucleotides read TGTGCCGGAACGACAGGGTCTAATTCACCCCTCCACTTT. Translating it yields CAGTTGSNSPLHF. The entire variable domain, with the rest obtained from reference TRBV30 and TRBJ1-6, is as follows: SQTIHQWPATLVQPVGSPLSLECTVEGTSNPNLYWYRQAAGRGLQLLFYSVGIGQISSEVPQNLSASRPQDRQFILSSKKLLLSDSGFYLCAGTTGSNSPLHFGNGTRLTVT.

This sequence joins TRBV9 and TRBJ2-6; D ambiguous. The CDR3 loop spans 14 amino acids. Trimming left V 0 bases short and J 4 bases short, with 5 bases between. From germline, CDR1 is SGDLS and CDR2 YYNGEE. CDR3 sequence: CASSVVSGANVLTF. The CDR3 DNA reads TGTGCCAGCAGCGTAGTATCCGGGGCCAACGTCCTGACTTTC.

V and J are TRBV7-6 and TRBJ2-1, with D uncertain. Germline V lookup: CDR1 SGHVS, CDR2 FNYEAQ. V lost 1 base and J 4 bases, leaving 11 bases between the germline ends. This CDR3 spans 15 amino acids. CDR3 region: CASSLEAVPYNEQFF. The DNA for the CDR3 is TGTGCCAGCAGCTTAGAGGCGGTACCTTACAATGAGCAGTTCTTC.

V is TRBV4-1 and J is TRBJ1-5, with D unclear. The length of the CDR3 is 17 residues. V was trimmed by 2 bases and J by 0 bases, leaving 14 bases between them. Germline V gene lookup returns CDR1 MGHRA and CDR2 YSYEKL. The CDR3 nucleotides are TGCGCCAGCAGCCAAATAGACATGGGTTTTAGCAATCAGCCCCAGCATTTT. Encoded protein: CASSQIDMGFSNQPQHF.

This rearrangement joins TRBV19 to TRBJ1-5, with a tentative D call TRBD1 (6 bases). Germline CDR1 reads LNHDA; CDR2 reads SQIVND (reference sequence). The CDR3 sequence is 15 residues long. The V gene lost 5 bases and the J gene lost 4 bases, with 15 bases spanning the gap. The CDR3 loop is CASSYGQRGNQPQHF. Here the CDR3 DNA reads TGTGCCAGTAGTTATGGACAGAGGGGTAATCAGCCCCAGCATTTT.

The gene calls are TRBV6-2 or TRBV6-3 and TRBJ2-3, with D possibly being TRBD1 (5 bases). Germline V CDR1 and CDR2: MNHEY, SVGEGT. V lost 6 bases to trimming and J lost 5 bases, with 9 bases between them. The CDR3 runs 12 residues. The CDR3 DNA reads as TGTGCCAGCAGCCAGACAGAAGATACGCAGTATTTT. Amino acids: CASSQTEDTQYF.

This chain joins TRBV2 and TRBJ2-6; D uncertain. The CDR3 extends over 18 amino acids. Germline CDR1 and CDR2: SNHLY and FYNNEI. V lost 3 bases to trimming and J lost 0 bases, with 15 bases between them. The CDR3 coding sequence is TGTGCCAGCAGTGAGGGCGACCTTCGGTTCTCTGGGGCCAACGTCCTGACTTTC. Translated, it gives CASSEGDLRFSGANVLTF.

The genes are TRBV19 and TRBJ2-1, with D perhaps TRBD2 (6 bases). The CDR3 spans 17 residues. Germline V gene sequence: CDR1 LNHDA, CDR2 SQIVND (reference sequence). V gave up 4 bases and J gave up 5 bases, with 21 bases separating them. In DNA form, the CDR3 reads TGTGCCAGTAGTACTAGGGGTGGCGGGGCCGAGGACAATGAGCAGTTCTTC. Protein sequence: CASSTRGGGAEDNEQFF.

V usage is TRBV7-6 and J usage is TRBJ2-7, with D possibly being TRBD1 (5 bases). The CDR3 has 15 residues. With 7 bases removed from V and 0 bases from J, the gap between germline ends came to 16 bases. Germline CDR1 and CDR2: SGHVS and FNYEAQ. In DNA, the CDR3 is TGTGCCAGCACCGGTGAGCAAGGGGACTCCTACGAGCAGTACTTC. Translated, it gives CASTGEQGDSYEQYF.

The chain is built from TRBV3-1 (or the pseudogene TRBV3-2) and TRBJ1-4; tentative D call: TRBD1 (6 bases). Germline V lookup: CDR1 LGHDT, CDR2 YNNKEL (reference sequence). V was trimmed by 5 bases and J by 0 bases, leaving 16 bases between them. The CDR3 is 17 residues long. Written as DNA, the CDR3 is TGTGCCAGCAGCTTCCTACCCGGACAGACAACTAATGAAAAACTGTTTTTT. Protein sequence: CASSFLPGQTTNEKLFF.

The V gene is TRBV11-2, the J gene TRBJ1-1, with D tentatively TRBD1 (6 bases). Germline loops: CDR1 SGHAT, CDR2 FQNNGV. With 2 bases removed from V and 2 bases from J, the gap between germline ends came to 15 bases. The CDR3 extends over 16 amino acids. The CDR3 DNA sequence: TGTGCCAGCAGCTTACAGGGGACTAAGGGTAACACTGAAGCTTTCTTT. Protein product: CASSLQGTKGNTEAFF.

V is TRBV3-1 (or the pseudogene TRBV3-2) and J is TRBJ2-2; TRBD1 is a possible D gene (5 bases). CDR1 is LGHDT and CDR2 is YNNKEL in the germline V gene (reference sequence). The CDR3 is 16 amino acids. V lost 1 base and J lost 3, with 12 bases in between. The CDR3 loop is CASSQGTREDTGELFF. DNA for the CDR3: TGTGCCAGCAGCCAAGGGACCAGGGAAGACACCGGGGAGCTGTTTTTT.

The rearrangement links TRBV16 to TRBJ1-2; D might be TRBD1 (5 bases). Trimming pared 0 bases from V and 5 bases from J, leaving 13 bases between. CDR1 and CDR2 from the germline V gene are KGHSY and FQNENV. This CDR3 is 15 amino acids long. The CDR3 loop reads CASSQSPAGRYGYTF. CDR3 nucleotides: TGTGCCAGCAGCCAATCGCCGGCAGGGCGGTATGGCTACACCTTC.

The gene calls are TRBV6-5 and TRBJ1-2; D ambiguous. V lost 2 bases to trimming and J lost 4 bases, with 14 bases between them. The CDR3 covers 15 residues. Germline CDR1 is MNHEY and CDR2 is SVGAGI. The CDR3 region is CASSYELIGGYGYTF. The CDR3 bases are TGTGCCAGCAGTTACGAGCTCATCGGCGGCTATGGCTACACCTTC.

The CDR3, as DNA: TGTGCCAGCAGTTCGGGACTAGCGGTCTCCTACGAGCAGTACTTC. This sequence encodes CASSSGLAVSYEQYF. The rearrangement links TRBV27 to TRBJ2-7; the match to TRBD2 covers 11 bases. The CDR3 contains 15 residues. V was clipped by 4 bases and J by 0 bases; unmatched bases: 2. CDR1 MNHEY and CDR2 SMNVEV come from the germline V gene (reference sequence).

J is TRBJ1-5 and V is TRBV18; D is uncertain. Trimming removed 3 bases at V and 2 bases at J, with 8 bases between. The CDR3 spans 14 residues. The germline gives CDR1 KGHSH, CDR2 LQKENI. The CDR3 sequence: CASSPQSGNQPQHF. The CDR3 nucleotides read TGTGCCAGCTCACCCCAATCGGGCAATCAGCCCCAGCATTTT.

CDR3 DNA sequence: TGTGCCAGCAGCCAAGATCAGGGTCGGTACGAGCAGTACTTC. Translation gives CASSQDQGRYEQYF. V and J are TRBV3-1 (or the pseudogene TRBV3-2) and TRBJ2-7; TRBD1 might be the D (5 bases). Trimming cost V 0 bases and J 4 bases, with 10 bases left between them. Germline CDR1 is LGHDT and CDR2 is YNNKEL (reference sequence). The length of the CDR3 is 14 residues.

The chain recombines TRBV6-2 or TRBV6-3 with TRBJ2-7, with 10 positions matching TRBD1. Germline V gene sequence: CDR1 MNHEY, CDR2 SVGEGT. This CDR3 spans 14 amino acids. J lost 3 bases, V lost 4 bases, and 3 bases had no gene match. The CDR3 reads CASSSGQGFYEQYF. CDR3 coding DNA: TGTGCCAGCAGTTCGGGACAGGGGTTCTACGAGCAGTACTTC.

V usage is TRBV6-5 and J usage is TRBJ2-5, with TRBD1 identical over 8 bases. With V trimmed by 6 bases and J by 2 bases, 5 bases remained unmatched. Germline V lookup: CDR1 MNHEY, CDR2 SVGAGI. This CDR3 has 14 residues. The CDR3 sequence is CASSSGTGQETQYF. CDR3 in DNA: TGTGCCAGCAGCTCCGGGACAGGACAAGAGACCCAGTACTTC.